Following are 15 T cell receptor beta chains from one sample sequenced in a study of blood T cell repertoires in COVID-19. Libraries were prepared by immunoSEQ multiplex PCR; TCRdb keeps only in-frame clonotypes and omits some of them. The table includes around 450,000 clones, 75% to 90% detected once. The sequencing input was PBMCs or T cells enriched from blood (not recorded which). These receptors originate from a woman in her late teens or twenties who had recovered from COVID-19.

To note about this clone: A junction end diverges from the germline sequence, so it may reflect a read error. The same CDR3 is also encoded by other DNA sequences in this sample. The gene calls are TRBV6-5 and TRBJ1-2; 7 nucleotides align to TRBD1. Per the germline V gene, CDR1 is MNHEY and CDR2 is SVGAGI. The CDR3 contains 14 residues. The CDR3 region is CASSYSRGYYGYTF. CDR3 sequence (DNA): TGCGCCAGCAGTTACTCCAGGGGGTACTATGGCTACACCTTC.

A remark on this clone: Other nucleotide sequences from this sample produce the same CDR3. The rearrangement joins TRBV12-3 or TRBV12-4 to TRBJ1-1; D gene ambiguous. Between the trimmed V and J ends, which lost 2 bases and 1 base, there was a span of 5 bases. CDR3 length equals 13 residues. CDR3 region: CASSLRENTEAFF. The CDR3 coding sequence is TGTGCCAGCAGTTTACGGGAGAACACTGAAGCTTTCTTT.

The chain carries TRBV5-1 and TRBJ2-2; 10 nucleotides agree with TRBD1. V shed 6 bases, J shed 5 bases, and the junction held 10 bases outside the gene matches. The CDR3 contains 16 residues. From germline, CDR1 is SGHRS and CDR2 YFSETQ. DNA of the CDR3: TGCGCCAGCAACCTCAACCCGGGACAGGGGACCGGGGAGCTGTTTTTT. This sequence encodes CASNLNPGQGTGELFF.

This chain connects TRBV3-1 (or the pseudogene TRBV3-2) to TRBJ1-2, with D maybe TRBD1 (6 bases). V gave up 1 base and J gave up 0 bases, with 12 bases separating them. CDR3 length equals 16 residues. CDR1 and CDR2 (germline): LGHDT, YNNKEL (reference sequence). The DNA of the CDR3 is TGTGCCAGCAGCCAAGGGGAAGGGGGTACTAACTATGGCTACACCTTC. It is translated as CASSQGEGGTNYGYTF.

The chain joins TRBV30 to TRBJ2-1; 13 bases align to TRBD2. Germline V CDR1 and CDR2: GTSNPN, SVGIG (reference sequence). CDR3 size: 15 residues. V dropped 4 bases and J dropped 5; count of bases not matched to a gene: 5. Here the CDR3 reads CAWKTSGGTNNEQFF. The CDR3 nucleotides are TGTGCCTGGAAGACTAGCGGGGGGACAAACAATGAGCAGTTCTTC.

This rearrangement joins TRBV3-1 (or the pseudogene TRBV3-2) to TRBJ2-3, with D uncertain. The CDR3 is 14 residues long. From germline, CDR1 is LGHDT and CDR2 YNNKEL (reference sequence). Trimming cost V 4 bases and J 1 base, with 9 bases left between them. The CDR3 DNA sequence: TGTGCCAGCAGCCTGATGTTAGGCACAGATACGCAGTATTTT. This codes for CASSLMLGTDTQYF.

This clone was seen a few times. The chain has TRBV12-5 and TRBJ2-7; no clear D. V was pared by 0 bases and J by 4 bases, with 4 bases between. CDR1 LGHNT and CDR2 FRNRAP come from the germline V gene. This CDR3 comprises 12 residues. The CDR3 loop reads CASGLVQYEQYF. CDR3 coding DNA: TGTGCTAGTGGTTTGGTACAATACGAGCAGTACTTC. The full variable domain, with the rest looked up from reference TRBV12-5 and TRBJ2-7, is DARVTQTPRHKVTEMGQEVTMRCQPILGHNTVFWYRQTMMQGLELLAYFRNRAPLDDSGMPKDRFSAEMPDATLATLKIQPSEPRDSAVYFCASGLVQYEQYFGPGTRLTVT.

The chain carries TRBV3-1 (or the pseudogene TRBV3-2) and TRBJ1-1; D unclear. The CDR3 spans 15 residues. Trimming shortened V by 0 bases and J by 2 bases, and 10 bases separated the two germline ends. Germline V CDR1 and CDR2: LGHDT, YNNKEL (reference sequence). CDR3 residues: CASSQDLSVNTEAFF. The CDR3 DNA sequence: TGTGCCAGCAGCCAAGATTTGTCAGTCAACACTGAAGCTTTCTTT.

The chain links TRBV28 to TRBJ2-7, with D tentatively TRBD1 (5 bases). Trimming took off 5 bases at V and 3 bases at J, with 29 bases between the two ends. This CDR3 contains 19 residues. Germline CDR1 and CDR2: MDHEN and SYDVKM. The DNA of the CDR3 is TGTGCCAGCAGTACGACGACAGTCGGCCACTCCCAATTCTTCTACGAGCAGTACTTC. It encodes CASSTTTVGHSQFFYEQYF. The variable domain in full, completed from reference TRBV28 and TRBJ2-7, reads DVKVTQSSRYLVKRTGEKVFLECVQDMDHENMFWYRQDPGLGLRLIYFSYDVKMKEKGDIPEGYSVSREKKERFSLILESASTNQTSMYLCASSTTTVGHSQFFYEQYFGPGTRLTVT.

This rearrangement joins TRBV19 to TRBJ1-2, with a possible D match to TRBD1 (5 bases). CDR1 is LNHDA, CDR2 SQIVND, per germline (reference sequence). The CDR3 totals 15 residues. Trimming pared 6 bases from V and 3 bases from J, leaving 17 bases between. DNA for the CDR3: TGTGCCAGTAGCAAGCGGGGCAGGGAGCACTATGGCTACACCTTC. Encoded protein: CASSKRGREHYGYTF.

The chain joins TRBV7-2 to TRBJ2-1; D is ambiguous. V lost 5 bases and J 8 bases, leaving 7 bases between the germline ends. From germline, CDR1 is SGHTA and CDR2 FQGNSA. CDR3 length: 11 residues. CDR3: CASSPFDEQFF. In DNA form, the CDR3 reads TGTGCCAGCAGCCCGTTTGATGAGCAGTTCTTC. Supplemented by reference TRBV7-2 and TRBJ2-1, the full variable domain reads GAGVSQSPSNKVTEKGKDVELRCDPISGHTALYWYRQSLGQGLEFLIYFQGNSAPDKSGLPSDRFSAERTGGSVSTLTIQRTQQEDSAVYLCASSPFDEQFFGPGTRLTVL.

This chain links TRBV10-3 with TRBJ1-1; 9 bases map to TRBD1. J was trimmed by 4 bases and V by 5 bases; bases with no gene match: 5. Germline lookup yields CDR1 ENHRY and CDR2 SYGVKD. This CDR3 is 14 amino acids long. This CDR3 is CAISNRGQVTEAFF. CDR3 in DNA: TGTGCCATCAGTAACAGGGGGCAGGTCACTGAAGCTTTCTTT.

The gene calls are TRBV19 and TRBJ1-2; 9 nucleotides agree with TRBD1. The germline gives CDR1 LNHDA, CDR2 SQIVND (reference sequence). The CDR3 has 13 residues. V trimming: 8 bases; J trimming: 4 bases; junction bases outside the gene matches: 5. The CDR3 DNA reads TGTGCCAGTCTCAGGACAGGGGCCTATGGCTACACCTTC. Its protein product is CASLRTGAYGYTF.

CDR3: CASSELGKAGKGQETQYF. CDR3 coding DNA: TGTGCCAGCAGTGAGTTGGGTAAAGCAGGGAAGGGTCAAGAGACCCAGTACTTC. The V and J genes are TRBV6-1 and TRBJ2-5; weak D call: TRBD1 (5 bases). With 3 bases removed from V and 2 bases from J, the gap between germline ends came to 22 bases. This CDR3 is built from 18 residues. The germline V gene has CDR1 MNHNS and CDR2 SASEGT.

This clone was picked up a small number of times. The V and J genes are TRBV3-1 (or the pseudogene TRBV3-2) and TRBJ2-1; TRBD1 matches at 8 bases. Germline-derived CDR1 and CDR2 are LGHDT and YNNKEL (reference sequence). Germline trimming cut 4 bases from V and 2 bases from J; bases unmatched to any gene: 4. There are 15 residues in the CDR3. The CDR3 spells CASSRRTGTYNEQFF. CDR3 in DNA: TGTGCCAGCAGCCGTAGGACAGGGACCTACAATGAGCAGTTCTTC.